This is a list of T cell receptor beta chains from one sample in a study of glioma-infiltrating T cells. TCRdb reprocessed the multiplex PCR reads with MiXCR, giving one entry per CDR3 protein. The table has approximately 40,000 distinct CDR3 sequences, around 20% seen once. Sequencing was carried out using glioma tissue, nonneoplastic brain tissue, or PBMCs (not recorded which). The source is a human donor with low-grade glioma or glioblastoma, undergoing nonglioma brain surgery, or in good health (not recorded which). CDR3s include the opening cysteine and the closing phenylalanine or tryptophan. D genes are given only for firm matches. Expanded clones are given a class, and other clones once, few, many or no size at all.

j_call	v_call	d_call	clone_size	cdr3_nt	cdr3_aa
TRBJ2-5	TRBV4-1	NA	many	TGCGCCAGCAGCCAAAAGGACAACTACCAAGAGACCCAGTACTTC	CASSQKDNYQETQYF
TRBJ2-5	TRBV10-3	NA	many	TGTGCCATCAGTGAGTCCGATCCCCGGGAAGAGACCCAGTACTTC	CAISESDPREETQYF
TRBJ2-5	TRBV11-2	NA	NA	TGTGCCAGCAGCTTAGAAGGGTCCGGGATGGGATCAAAGACCCAGTACTTC	CASSLEGSGMGSKTQYF
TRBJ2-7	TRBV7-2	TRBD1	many	TGTGCCAGCAGCTCCCAGGGGGTAGGAACCCGGGGCGAGCAGTACTTC	CASSSQGVGTRGEQYF
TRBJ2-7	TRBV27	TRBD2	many	TGTGCCAGCAGTTTCCTTCGGGAGGGGAGCTCCTACGAGCAGTACTTC	CASSFLREGSSYEQYF
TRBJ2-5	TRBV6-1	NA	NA	TGCGCCAGCAGTGAGTCTTCGGCAGGCCAAGAGGCCGAGTACTTC	CASSESSAGQEAEYF
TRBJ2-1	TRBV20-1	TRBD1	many	TGCAGTGCTGATGGACAGGGATACAATGAGCAGTTCTTC	CSADGQGYNEQFF
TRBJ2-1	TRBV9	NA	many	TGTGCCAGCAGCATGGGACTTGCCTACAATGAGCAGTTCTTC	CASSMGLAYNEQFF
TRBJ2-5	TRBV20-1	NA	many	TGCAGTGCTGGGCAAGAGACCCAGTACTTC	CSAGQETQYF
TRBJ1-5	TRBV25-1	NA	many	TGTGCCAGCAGTGAATTGGGGGGGAATCAGCCCCAGCATTTT	CASSELGGNQPQHF
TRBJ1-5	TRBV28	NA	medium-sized	TGTGCCAGCAGTTGGCCAGGGGAGATCGATCAGCCCCAGCATTTT	CASSWPGEIDQPQHF
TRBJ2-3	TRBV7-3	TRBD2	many	TGTGCCAGCAGCTTAACAGGGCGGGGGACAGATACGCAGTATTTT	CASSLTGRGTDTQYF
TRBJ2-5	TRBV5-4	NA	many	TGTGCCAGCAGCTTGCCAGGGGGGTCCCAAGAGACCCAGTACTTC	CASSLPGGSQETQYF
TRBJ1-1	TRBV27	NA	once	TGTGCCCGCATTTTCCACTCTGGGACCGACCCTGAAGCTTTCTTT	CARIFHSGTDPEAFF
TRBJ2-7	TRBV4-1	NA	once	TGCGCCAGCAGCCAAGCCCCTAGTCAGTCCTCCGAGCAGTACTTC	CASSQAPSQSSEQYF
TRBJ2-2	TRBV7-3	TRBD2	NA	TGTGCCAGCAGCCGACTAGCGGGGGGCCCGGGCACCGGGGAGCTGTTTTTT	CASSRLAGGPGTGELFF
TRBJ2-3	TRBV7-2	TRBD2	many	TGTGCCAGCAGCTTGACTAGCGGGGGGGCCTCTGCTAGCACAGATACGCAGTATTTT	CASSLTSGGASASTDTQYF
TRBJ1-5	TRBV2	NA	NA	TGTGCCAGCACCCAGGAAAGAAATCAGCCCCAGCATTTT	CASTQERNQPQHF
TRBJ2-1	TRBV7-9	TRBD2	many	TGTGCCAGCAGCACGGGTCGGGAGGCCAACAATGAGCAGTTCTTC	CASSTGREANNEQFF
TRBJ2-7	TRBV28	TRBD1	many	TGTGCCAGCAGTTTAGTTCAGGGGGACGAGCAGTACTTC	CASSLVQGDEQYF
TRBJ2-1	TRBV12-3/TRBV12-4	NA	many	TGTGCCAGCAGTTTAGCGGACGTGAAAATCAATGAGCAGTTCTTC	CASSLADVKINEQFF
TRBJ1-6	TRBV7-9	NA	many	TGTGCCAGCAGCTTGGGGAGGCCGTCGCCGAATTCACCCCTCCACTTT	CASSLGRPSPNSPLHF
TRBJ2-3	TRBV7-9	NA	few	TGTGCCAGCAGCTTAGAGAGGGCAGGTTCTGCAGATACGCAGTATTTT	CASSLERAGSADTQYF
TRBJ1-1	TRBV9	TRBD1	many	TGTGCCAGCAGCGTAGGCGGGACAGGGGCCACTGAAGCTTTCTTT	CASSVGGTGATEAFF